The sequence of this T cell receptor (beta chain) was determined in a study of low-dose radiotherapy and immunotherapy resistance in tumors (dated by TCRdb to the early 2020s). Broadly, across the study: Patients in Cohort 1 were given 0.5 Gy per fraction every 2 weeks, and the prescribed total PTV dose was 6.5 Gy. Trial participants were not randomized into treatment groups. Patients were given nivolumab as a 240 mg flat dose every two weeks and ipilimumab at 1 mg/kg every six weeks, with both drugs delivered intravenously. Cyclophosphamide 200 mg/m2 was administered intravenously every two weeks, one day before each radiation and immunotherapy administration. The translational analysis covered eight patients: three from the first dose cohort and the first five from the second dose cohort. Starting on cycle 1 day 1, patients took 300 mg of aspirin by mouth once a day for four cycles. Patients in Cohort 2 were given 1 Gy per fraction every two weeks, for a total of 13 Gy across 26 weeks.

The time point label, as the study defines it: before trial treatment. Donors were enrolled in RACIN, a single-arm phase I dose-escalation trial combining nivolumab, ipilimumab, aspirin, low-dose cyclophosphamide and low-dose radiotherapy. To be eligible, a patient needed to have an advanced solid tumor that was TIL-negative. The run used an Illumina HiSeq 2500. To make first-strand cDNA, Superscript III was used along with a set of TRAV- and TRBV-specific primers so that both the TCRalpha and TCRbeta chains were covered. TCRs were amplified for 15 to 20 PCR cycles with Phusion, using a constant-region primer paired with the adapter attached to the V primers. The isolated mRNA was amplified using the MessageAmp II aRNA Amplification Kit, with in vitro transcription performed for about 15 hours at 37 degrees C. The Dynabeads mRNA DIRECT Purification Kit was used to isolate the mRNA for TCR sequencing. A second roughly 23-cycle Phusion PCR added indexed Illumina adapters, and products were purified with AMPure XP beads. The original pipeline was this. Using custom Perl scripts, TCR sequences that encoded the same protein were pooled, out-of-frame sequences were dropped, and the abundance of each clonotype was calculated. TCR sequences supported by only a single read were excluded from analysis. Among the metrics used to describe the repertoires were Shannon entropy, Gini index, clonality, richness, and the frequency of TCRs shared between repertoires. The public reads were run again by TCRdb, first through fastp at Q25 and then through MiXCR, and only productive beta chains were kept. Entries are consolidated by CDR3 protein sequence, retaining the most common genes and DNA. These V and J calls are TCRdb output, not the study's own analysis. The sample contains tens of thousands of distinct CDR3 sequences, about 23% of them found a single time. Under 6.5% of the sample is taken by the ten largest.

Worth noting for this clonotype: The clone's antigen remains unknown. Per-base quality was not reported, and no clone a single base away is much larger than it.

V is pared back by 0 bases and J by 1 base, with 3 bases lying between the germline termini. From cysteine to phenylalanine, the CDR3 is 13 amino acids long. The kept DNA is CDR3 alone, 39 bases in frame from the first base. The germline V gene yields SGHVS for CDR1 and FQNEAQ for CDR2. The V and J genes are TRBV7-8 and TRBJ1-1, with no D gene named confidently. This receptor was taken from a male donor with prostate cancer. The sequenced sample was PBMCs, obtained before treatment. The CDR3 region has the sequence CASSLAQNTEAFF. At the DNA level, the sequence is TGTGCCAGCAGCTTAGCGCAGAACACTGAAGCTTTCTTT.